This TCR beta chain came from a study of T cell repertoires in cytomegalovirus infection. About this clonotype itself: Its target is not known.

The V gene lost 6 bases and the J gene lost 4 bases, with 12 bases spanning the gap. Looked up from germline, CDR1 is MNHEY and CDR2 is SVGEGT. This CDR3 contains 13 residues. TCRdb called the reads again in MiXCR, with one record for every CDR3 protein. The sample includes roughly 500,000 distinct CDR3 sequences, roughly 34% seen only once; the top ten take under 20%. V is TRBV6-2 or TRBV6-3 and J is TRBJ1-2; D is unclear. The starting material was cultured PBMCs, obtained from culture after CMV antigen stimulation. The sequence was collected from a human donor in good health (CMV status not recorded). Some clones in this sample may be carry-over from other donors' samples. Here the CDR3 reads CASSGPVRYGYTF. The CDR3 DNA reads as TGTGCCAGCAGCGGACCAGTTCGCTATGGCTACACCTTC.